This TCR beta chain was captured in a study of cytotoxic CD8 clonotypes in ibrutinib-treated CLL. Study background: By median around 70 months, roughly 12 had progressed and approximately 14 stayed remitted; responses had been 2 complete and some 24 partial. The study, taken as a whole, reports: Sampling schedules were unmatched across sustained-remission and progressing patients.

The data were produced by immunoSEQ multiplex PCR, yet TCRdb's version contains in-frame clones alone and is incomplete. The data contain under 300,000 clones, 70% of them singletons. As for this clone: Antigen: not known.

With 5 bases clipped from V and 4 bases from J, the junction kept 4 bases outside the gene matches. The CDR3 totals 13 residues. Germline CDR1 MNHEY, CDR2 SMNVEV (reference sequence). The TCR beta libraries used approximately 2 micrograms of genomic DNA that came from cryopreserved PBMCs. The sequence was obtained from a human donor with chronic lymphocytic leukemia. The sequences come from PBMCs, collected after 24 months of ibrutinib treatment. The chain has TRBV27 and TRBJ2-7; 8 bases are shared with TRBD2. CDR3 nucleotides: TGTGCCAGCAGTGCCGGGACTAGATACGAGCAGTACTTC. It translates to CASSAGTRYEQYF.